This passage covers 9 T cell receptor beta chains from one sample sequenced in a study of cytomegalovirus exposure and HLA in healthy donors. The protocol was immunoSEQ multiplex PCR, while the TCRdb copy is restricted to in-frame clones and leaves out a portion. The sample includes about 79,000 clones, 93% of them seen just once. The sequenced sample consisted of PBMCs. The receptors originated from a woman in her 30s in good health and CMV-seronegative.

This chain uses TRBV5-1 with TRBJ2-7; 10 nucleotides line up with TRBD2. J was trimmed by 3 bases and V by 0 bases; bases with no gene match: 9. The CDR3 is 17 residues long. CDR1 is SGHRS and CDR2 is YFSETQ in the germline V gene. The DNA for the CDR3 is TGCGCCAGCAGCTTGGCTCTAGCGGGGGTAGGGCTCTACGAGCAGTACTTC. Amino acids: CASSLALAGVGLYEQYF.

The rearrangement uses TRBV2 and TRBJ2-7; 7 nucleotides align to TRBD2. With 5 bases clipped from V and 7 bases from J, the junction kept 5 bases outside the gene matches. This CDR3 has 12 amino acids. Per germline, CDR1 SNHLY and CDR2 FYNNEI. The CDR3 DNA reads as TGTGCCAGCAGTTCATCGGGACTAGAGCAGTACTTC. It is translated as CASSSSGLEQYF.

The rearrangement links TRBV2 to TRBJ1-2; 10 bases match TRBD1. The ends lost 5 bases at V and 1 base at J; junction bases unmatched: 4. Germline-derived CDR1 and CDR2 are SNHLY and FYNNEI. This CDR3 has 15 residues. CDR3 DNA: TGTGCCAGCAGTAGGGGACAGGGGAATAACTATGGCTACACCTTC. This gives the protein CASSRGQGNNYGYTF.

This chain links TRBV30 with TRBJ1-1, with 7 bases matching TRBD1. Germline loops: CDR1 GTSNPN, CDR2 SVGIG (reference sequence). This CDR3 contains 12 residues. J gave up 10 bases and V 4 bases, and 9 bases lay outside the gene matches. The CDR3 DNA reads as TGTGCCTGGAACAGGGGATATGAAGCAGCTTTCTTT. Protein: CAWNRGYEAAFF.

The rearrangement uses TRBV7-3 and TRBJ2-6; TRBD1 aligns across 9 bases. This CDR3 has 17 amino acids. With V trimmed by 5 bases and J by 0 bases, 5 bases remained unmatched. Per germline, CDR1 SGHTA and CDR2 FQGTGA. The CDR3 DNA reads as TGTGCCAGCAGCCCGACAGGGGGTTACTCTGGGGCCAACGTCCTGACTTTC. Translation: CASSPTGGYSGANVLTF.

This chain joins TRBV19 and TRBJ1-2; no clear D gene. Trimming took 6 bases from V and 4 from J, leaving 18 bases between them. The CDR3 extends over 15 amino acids. CDR1 is LNHDA and CDR2 is SQIVND in the germline V gene (reference sequence). DNA of the CDR3: TGTGCCAGTAGACCAACCGCGGGAGTTGGCTATGGCTACACCTTC. It codes for CASRPTAGVGYGYTF.

This sequence joins TRBV4-3 and TRBJ2-3; a possible D gene is TRBD1 (7 bases). Looked up from germline, CDR1 is LGHNA and CDR2 is YSLEER. CDR3 length: 16 residues. Deletions cut 1 base from V and 9 bases from J, with 20 bases between. The CDR3 spells CASSQGRGPRIYTQYF. The CDR3 bases are TGCGCCAGCAGCCAAGGGAGGGGGCCGAGGATTTACACGCAGTATTTT.

The DNA for the CDR3 is TGCAGCGTTGCGATAGGACAGGGGGGTGGCTACACCTTC. It translates to CSVAIGQGGGYTF. The rearrangement links TRBV29-1 to TRBJ1-2, with TRBD1 matching over 10 bases. V gave up 4 bases and J gave up 7 bases; unmatched junction bases: 6. This CDR3 is built from 13 residues. Germline V gives CDR1 SQVTM, CDR2 ANQGSEA.

This clone was detected once. This sequence joins TRBV6-5 and TRBJ1-4; no firm D call. The germline V and J ends were trimmed by 6 bases and 0 bases, with 8 bases remaining between them. There are 14 residues in the CDR3. CDR1 and CDR2 from the germline V gene are MNHEY and SVGAGI. CDR3 sequence reads: CASSSVATNEKLFF. Here the CDR3 DNA reads TGTGCCAGCAGCTCTGTTGCAACTAATGAAAAACTGTTTTTT.